Listed below are T cell receptor beta chains from one sample, sequenced in a study of blood T cell repertoires in COVID-19. The protocol was immunoSEQ multiplex PCR, while the TCRdb copy is restricted to in-frame clones and leaves out a portion. Counted here are hundreds of thousands of clones, 85% occurring once; the ten biggest clones make up around 3.4%. The sequenced material came from peripheral blood. All receptors derive from a woman between 18 and 29 years old with acute or convalescent COVID-19. CDR3s include the opening cysteine and the closing phenylalanine or tryptophan. A D gene is named only where the DNA matches it firmly. The size of a clone is reported for some rows only, either as once, few or many, or as a class for expanded clones.

CDR3 protein: CASSVEPAAYEQYF
CDR3 DNA: TGTGCCAGCAGCGTAGAACCGGCGGCCTACGAGCAGTACTTC
D gene: .
J gene: TRBJ2-7
V gene: TRBV9
CDR3 length: 14
clone size: .

CDR3 protein: CASSRDSSYNSPLHF
CDR3 DNA: TGTGCCAGCAGTAGAGATAGCTCCTATAATTCACCCCTCCACTTT
D gene: .
J gene: TRBJ1-6
V gene: TRBV2
CDR3 length: 15
clone size: .

CDR3 protein: CASSSTGTNQPQHF
CDR3 DNA: TGTGCCAGCAGCTCTACAGGGACCAATCAGCCCCAGCATTTT
D gene: .
J gene: TRBJ1-5
V gene: TRBV7-9
CDR3 length: 14
clone size: .

CDR3 protein: CASSEGQGNSPLHF
CDR3 DNA: TGCGCCAGCAGCGAGGGACAGGGGAATTCACCCCTCCACTTT
D gene: TRBD1
J gene: TRBJ1-6
V gene: TRBV5-1
CDR3 length: 14
clone size: .

CDR3 protein: CASSPRQGHRDGYTF
CDR3 DNA: TGTGCCAGCAGCCCTAGACAGGGTCACCGGGATGGCTACACCTTC
D gene: TRBD1
J gene: TRBJ1-2
V gene: TRBV7-6
CDR3 length: 15
clone size: once

CDR3 protein: CASSVEGGPSSYNEQFF
CDR3 DNA: TGTGCCAGCAGCGTAGAAGGTGGGCCCAGCTCCTACAATGAGCAGTTCTTC
D gene: .
J gene: TRBJ2-1
V gene: TRBV9
CDR3 length: 17
clone size: .

CDR3 protein: CASSGSQTLYGYTF
CDR3 DNA: TGTGCCAGTAGTGGGTCCCAGACTCTCTATGGCTACACCTTC
D gene: .
J gene: TRBJ1-2
V gene: TRBV19
CDR3 length: 14
clone size: once

CDR3 protein: CASSVDSGGAWDTQYF
CDR3 DNA: TGTGCCAGCAGCGTCGATAGCGGGGGGGCGTGGGATACGCAGTATTTT
D gene: TRBD2
J gene: TRBJ2-3
V gene: TRBV9
CDR3 length: 16
clone size: .

CDR3 protein: CASSWGTGRDGYTF
CDR3 DNA: TGCGCCAGCAGCTGGGGGACAGGGCGAGATGGCTACACCTTC
D gene: TRBD1
J gene: TRBJ1-2
V gene: TRBV5-1
CDR3 length: 14
clone size: many

CDR3 protein: CASSFLPGVNTGELFF
CDR3 DNA: TGCGCCAGCAGCTTTCTTCCGGGAGTTAACACCGGGGAGCTGTTTTTT
D gene: .
J gene: TRBJ2-2
V gene: TRBV5-1
CDR3 length: 16
clone size: .

CDR3 protein: CASGLVTPGGEKLFF
CDR3 DNA: TGTGCTAGTGGTTTGGTCACTCCGGGAGGCGAAAAACTGTTTTTT
D gene: .
J gene: TRBJ1-4
V gene: TRBV12-5
CDR3 length: 15
clone size: .

CDR3 protein: CASSPLLNTEAFF
CDR3 DNA: TGTGCCAGCAGTCCCCTTTTGAACACTGAAGCTTTCTTT
D gene: .
J gene: TRBJ1-1
V gene: TRBV12-3/TRBV12-4
CDR3 length: 13
clone size: once

CDR3 protein: CATSEWDIPYGYTF
CDR3 DNA: TGTGCCACCAGTGAGTGGGACATCCCCTATGGCTACACCTTC
D gene: .
J gene: TRBJ1-2
V gene: TRBV24-1
CDR3 length: 14
clone size: .

CDR3 protein: CASSPGWGGGSSYNEQFF
CDR3 DNA: TGCGCCAGCAGCCCCGGGTGGGGAGGCGGAAGCTCCTACAATGAGCAGTTCTTC
D gene: .
J gene: TRBJ2-1
V gene: TRBV5-1
CDR3 length: 18
clone size: .

CDR3 protein: CAWSGLERGGTDTQYF
CDR3 DNA: TGTGCCTGGAGTGGTCTCGAGCGGGGGGGAACAGATACGCAGTATTTT
D gene: TRBD2
J gene: TRBJ2-3
V gene: TRBV30
CDR3 length: 16
clone size: once

CDR3 protein: CASSSRDRNSYEQYF
CDR3 DNA: TGTGCCAGCAGTTCCAGGGACAGAAACTCCTACGAGCAGTACTTC
D gene: TRBD1
J gene: TRBJ2-7
V gene: TRBV27
CDR3 length: 15
clone size: few

CDR3 protein: CSVVGQGPYEQYF
CDR3 DNA: TGCAGCGTTGTGGGACAGGGCCCCTACGAGCAGTACTTC
D gene: TRBD1
J gene: TRBJ2-7
V gene: TRBV29-1
CDR3 length: 13
clone size: .

CDR3 protein: CAISEALVVWYF
CDR3 DNA: TGTGCCATCAGTGAGGCCTTAGTAGTTTGGTACTTC
D gene: .
J gene: TRBJ2-7
V gene: TRBV10-3
CDR3 length: 12
clone size: .

CDR3 protein: CASGLARGGSSVYNEQFF
CDR3 DNA: TGTGCTAGTGGTTTGGCCCGGGGAGGTTCTTCCGTCTACAATGAGCAGTTCTTC
D gene: .
J gene: TRBJ2-1
V gene: TRBV12-5
CDR3 length: 18
clone size: .

CDR3 protein: CASGTGTGNEKLFF
CDR3 DNA: TGTGCTAGTGGGACTGGGACAGGGAATGAAAAACTGTTTTTT
D gene: TRBD1
J gene: TRBJ1-4
V gene: TRBV12-5
CDR3 length: 14
clone size: once

CDR3 protein: CASSFTGLSYEQYF
CDR3 DNA: TGTGCCAGCAGTTTCACAGGGCTCTCCTACGAGCAGTACTTC
D gene: .
J gene: TRBJ2-7
V gene: TRBV28
CDR3 length: 14
clone size: .

CDR3 protein: CASSPRIGVGTEAFF
CDR3 DNA: TGTGCCAGCAGCCCCAGGATCGGGGTGGGCACTGAAGCTTTCTTT
D gene: .
J gene: TRBJ1-1
V gene: TRBV7-9
CDR3 length: 15
clone size: .

CDR3 protein: CASNFQGTDTQYF
CDR3 DNA: TGTGCCAGCAACTTCCAGGGAACAGATACGCAGTATTTT
D gene: .
J gene: TRBJ2-3
V gene: TRBV6-5
CDR3 length: 13
clone size: .

CDR3 protein: CAWSGRGRDQPQHF
CDR3 DNA: TGTGCCTGGAGTGGACGGGGTAGGGATCAGCCCCAGCATTTT
D gene: .
J gene: TRBJ1-5
V gene: TRBV30
CDR3 length: 14
clone size: once

CDR3 protein: CASSPRGTANPQETQYF
CDR3 DNA: TGCGCCAGCAGCCCTCGCGGGACAGCAAACCCCCAAGAGACCCAGTACTTC
D gene: .
J gene: TRBJ2-5
V gene: TRBV4-1
CDR3 length: 17
clone size: .

CDR3 protein: CASSHGVHTNTEAFF
CDR3 DNA: TGTGCCAGCAGTCACGGGGTGCATACGAACACTGAAGCTTTCTTT
D gene: .
J gene: TRBJ1-1
V gene: TRBV6-5
CDR3 length: 15
clone size: .

CDR3 protein: CASREMGGPYEQYF
CDR3 DNA: TGTGCCAGCAGGGAGATGGGGGGGCCCTACGAGCAGTACTTC
D gene: .
J gene: TRBJ2-7
V gene: TRBV2
CDR3 length: 14
clone size: .

CDR3 protein: CASSPSGVTGESYTF
CDR3 DNA: TGTGCCAGCAGCCCGAGTGGGGTTACAGGGGAGAGCTACACCTTC
D gene: TRBD1
J gene: TRBJ1-2
V gene: TRBV4-2
CDR3 length: 15
clone size: .

CDR3 protein: CASSPRTSEGETQYF
CDR3 DNA: TGTGCCAGCTCACCAAGGACATCCGAAGGAGAGACCCAGTACTTC
D gene: .
J gene: TRBJ2-5
V gene: TRBV18
CDR3 length: 15
clone size: once

CDR3 protein: CASSGGGSGRVGEQFF
CDR3 DNA: TGTGCCAGTAGTGGGGGTGGTAGCGGGAGGGTTGGTGAGCAGTTCTTC
D gene: TRBD2
J gene: TRBJ2-1
V gene: TRBV19
CDR3 length: 16
clone size: .

CDR3 protein: CATSDRAATGGYTF
CDR3 DNA: TGTGCCACCAGTGATCGGGCAGCCACAGGAGGCTACACCTTC
D gene: .
J gene: TRBJ1-2
V gene: TRBV24-1
CDR3 length: 14
clone size: .

CDR3 protein: CASSKTGFDGYTF
CDR3 DNA: TGTGCCAGTAGTAAGACAGGGTTTGATGGCTACACCTTC
D gene: TRBD1
J gene: TRBJ1-2
V gene: TRBV19
CDR3 length: 13
clone size: once

CDR3 protein: CASSIGLLNTEAFF
CDR3 DNA: TGTGCCAGTAGTATTGGCCTTTTGAACACTGAAGCTTTCTTT
D gene: .
J gene: TRBJ1-1
V gene: TRBV19
CDR3 length: 14
clone size: once

CDR3 protein: CASSEQGGSGNTIYF
CDR3 DNA: TGCGCCAGCAGTGAACAGGGGGGCTCTGGAAACACCATATATTTT
D gene: TRBD1
J gene: TRBJ1-3
V gene: TRBV5-1
CDR3 length: 15
clone size: .

CDR3 protein: CASSLGGLNTEAFF
CDR3 DNA: TGTGCCAGCAGTTTAGGGGGGCTGAACACTGAAGCTTTCTTT
D gene: .
J gene: TRBJ1-1
V gene: TRBV19
CDR3 length: 14
clone size: .

CDR3 protein: CASSPWRAVSKTQYF
CDR3 DNA: TGTGCCAGCAGCCCTTGGAGGGCGGTTTCCAAGACCCAGTACTTC
D gene: .
J gene: TRBJ2-5
V gene: TRBV5-8
CDR3 length: 15
clone size: .

CDR3 protein: CASKPAGVYEQYF
CDR3 DNA: TGTGCCAGCAAACCAGCGGGAGTCTACGAGCAGTACTTC
D gene: TRBD2
J gene: TRBJ2-7
V gene: TRBV27
CDR3 length: 13
clone size: .

CDR3 protein: CSVDGGVDIGDTDTQYF
CDR3 DNA: TGCAGCGTTGATGGTGGGGTGGACATTGGGGATACAGATACGCAGTATTTT
D gene: .
J gene: TRBJ2-3
V gene: TRBV29-1
CDR3 length: 17
clone size: .

CDR3 protein: CAQGGGAEVEAFF
CDR3 DNA: TGTGCTCAAGGCGGGGGCGCAGAGGTAGAAGCTTTCTTT
D gene: .
J gene: TRBJ1-1
V gene: TRBV2
CDR3 length: 13
clone size: once

CDR3 protein: CASSLAFLGQGSAEAFF
CDR3 DNA: TGTGCCAGCAGCTTAGCATTCTTAGGGCAGGGAAGTGCTGAAGCTTTCTTT
D gene: .
J gene: TRBJ1-1
V gene: TRBV7-9
CDR3 length: 17
clone size: once

CDR3 protein: CARQTTNTGELFF
CDR3 DNA: TGTGCTCGACAGACAACTAACACCGGGGAGCTGTTTTTT
D gene: .
J gene: TRBJ2-2
V gene: TRBV30
CDR3 length: 13
clone size: .

CDR3 protein: CASSATVGFYGYTF
CDR3 DNA: TGTGCCAGCAGCGCGACTGTCGGGTTTTATGGCTACACCTTC
D gene: .
J gene: TRBJ1-2
V gene: TRBV9
CDR3 length: 14
clone size: .

CDR3 protein: CASSESALAGAKNTGELFF
CDR3 DNA: TGCGCCAGCAGTGAGTCGGCCCTAGCGGGAGCCAAGAACACCGGGGAGCTGTTTTTT
D gene: TRBD2
J gene: TRBJ2-2
V gene: TRBV10-2
CDR3 length: 19
clone size: .

CDR3 protein: CATSDGNQPQHF
CDR3 DNA: TGTGCCACCAGTGACGGTAATCAGCCCCAGCATTTT
D gene: .
J gene: TRBJ1-5
V gene: TRBV24-1
CDR3 length: 12
clone size: .

CDR3 protein: CASSLMGARETQYF
CDR3 DNA: TGTGCCAGCAGCTTAATGGGGGCTAGGGAGACCCAGTACTTC
D gene: .
J gene: TRBJ2-5
V gene: TRBV7-8
CDR3 length: 14
clone size: .

CDR3 protein: CASQVSASSGANVLTF
CDR3 DNA: TGTGCCAGTCAGGTGTCTGCCTCCTCTGGGGCCAACGTCCTGACTTTC
D gene: .
J gene: TRBJ2-6
V gene: TRBV5-6
CDR3 length: 16
clone size: .

CDR3 protein: CASSLDGFNEKLFF
CDR3 DNA: TGTGCCAGCAGTCTCGACGGGTTTAATGAAAAACTGTTTTTT
D gene: .
J gene: TRBJ1-4
V gene: TRBV28
CDR3 length: 14
clone size: .

CDR3 protein: CASSGSADTQYF
CDR3 DNA: TGTGCCAGCAGCGGGAGCGCAGATACGCAGTATTTT
D gene: .
J gene: TRBJ2-3
V gene: TRBV7-6
CDR3 length: 12
clone size: .

CDR3 protein: CASSPPGGKASGEQYF
CDR3 DNA: TGTGCCAGCAGCCCCCCGGGCGGGAAAGCGTCTGGGGAGCAGTACTTC
D gene: .
J gene: TRBJ2-7
V gene: TRBV5-4
CDR3 length: 16
clone size: few

CDR3 protein: CASSLALAGGIEQYF
CDR3 DNA: TGTGCCAGCAGCTTGGCGCTGGCAGGGGGTATCGAGCAGTACTTC
D gene: TRBD1
J gene: TRBJ2-7
V gene: TRBV5-5
CDR3 length: 15
clone size: .

CDR3 protein: CASSFTGSRQPQHF
CDR3 DNA: TGTGCCAGCAGTTTCACGGGGTCAAGACAGCCCCAGCATTTT
D gene: .
J gene: TRBJ1-5
V gene: TRBV28
CDR3 length: 14
clone size: .

CDR3 protein: CASSEYRGEQYF
CDR3 DNA: TGCGCCAGCAGTGAGTATAGGGGGGAGCAGTACTTC
D gene: .
J gene: TRBJ2-7
V gene: TRBV10-1
CDR3 length: 12
clone size: .

CDR3 protein: CASSVGAGADEQYF
CDR3 DNA: TGTGCCAGCAGCGTAGGGGCAGGAGCGGACGAGCAGTACTTC
D gene: .
J gene: TRBJ2-7
V gene: TRBV9
CDR3 length: 14
clone size: .

CDR3 protein: CASSGREAYLSVNQPQHF
CDR3 DNA: TGTGCCAGCAGTGGCAGGGAGGCGTACCTTAGTGTCAATCAGCCCCAGCATTTT
D gene: .
J gene: TRBJ1-5
V gene: TRBV6-1
CDR3 length: 18
clone size: .

CDR3 protein: CASSEGGQSEQYF
CDR3 DNA: TGTGCCAGCAGTGAGGGGGGACAGAGCGAGCAGTACTTC
D gene: .
J gene: TRBJ2-7
V gene: TRBV2
CDR3 length: 13
clone size: .

CDR3 protein: CATHPGNTEAFF
CDR3 DNA: TGTGCCACGCATCCGGGGAACACTGAAGCTTTCTTT
D gene: .
J gene: TRBJ1-1
V gene: TRBV19
CDR3 length: 12
clone size: .

CDR3 protein: CASSLTSGSFNEQFF
CDR3 DNA: TGTGCCAGCAGTTTAACTAGCGGGAGTTTCAATGAGCAGTTCTTC
D gene: TRBD2
J gene: TRBJ2-1
V gene: TRBV27
CDR3 length: 15
clone size: .